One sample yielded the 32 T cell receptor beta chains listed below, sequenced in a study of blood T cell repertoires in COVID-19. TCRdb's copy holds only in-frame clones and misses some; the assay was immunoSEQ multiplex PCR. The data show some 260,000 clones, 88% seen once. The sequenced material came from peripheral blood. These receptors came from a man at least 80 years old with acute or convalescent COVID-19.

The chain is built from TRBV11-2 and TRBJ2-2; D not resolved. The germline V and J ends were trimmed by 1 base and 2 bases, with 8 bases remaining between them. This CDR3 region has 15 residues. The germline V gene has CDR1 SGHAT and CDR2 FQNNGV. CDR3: CASSLVAGNTGELFF. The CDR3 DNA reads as TGTGCCAGCAGCTTAGTGGCAGGCAACACCGGGGAGCTGTTTTTT.

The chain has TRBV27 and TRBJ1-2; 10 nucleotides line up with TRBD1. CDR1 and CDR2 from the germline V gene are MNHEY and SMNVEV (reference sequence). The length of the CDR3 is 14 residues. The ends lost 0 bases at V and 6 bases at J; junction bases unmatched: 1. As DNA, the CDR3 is TGTGCCAGCAGTTTATCGGGGACAGGGGATGGCTACACCTTC. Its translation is CASSLSGTGDGYTF.

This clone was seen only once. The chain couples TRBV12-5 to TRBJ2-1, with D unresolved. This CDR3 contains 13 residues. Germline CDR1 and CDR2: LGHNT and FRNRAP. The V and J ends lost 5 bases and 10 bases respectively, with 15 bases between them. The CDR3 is CASGPPEDGEQFF. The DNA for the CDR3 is TGTGCTAGTGGTCCACCAGAGGATGGGGAGCAGTTCTTC.

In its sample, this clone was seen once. CDR3 nucleotides: TGTGCCAGCAGACTTCTTAGGGAGTCCGCTGAAGCTTTCTTT. Encoded protein: CASRLLRESAEAFF. The chain combines TRBV27 with TRBJ1-1, with D uncertain. V shed 6 bases and J shed 6 bases, with 17 bases lying between them. The V gene's germline CDR1 is MNHEY and CDR2 SMNVEV (reference sequence). The CDR3 loop spans 14 amino acids.

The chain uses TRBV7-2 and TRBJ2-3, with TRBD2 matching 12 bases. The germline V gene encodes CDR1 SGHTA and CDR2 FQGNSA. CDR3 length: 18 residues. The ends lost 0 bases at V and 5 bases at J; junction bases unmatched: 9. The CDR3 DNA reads TGTGCCAGCAGCTTAGCTCCCCTAGCGGGGGGGCAGAGAGATACGCAGTATTTT. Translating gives CASSLAPLAGGQRDTQYF.

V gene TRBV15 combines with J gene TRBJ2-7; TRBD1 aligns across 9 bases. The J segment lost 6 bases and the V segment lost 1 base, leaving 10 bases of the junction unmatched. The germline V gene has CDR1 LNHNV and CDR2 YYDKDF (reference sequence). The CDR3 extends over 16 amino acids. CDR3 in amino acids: CATSRGGTGRVAEQYF. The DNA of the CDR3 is TGTGCCACCAGCAGAGGTGGGACAGGGCGAGTCGCCGAGCAGTACTTC.

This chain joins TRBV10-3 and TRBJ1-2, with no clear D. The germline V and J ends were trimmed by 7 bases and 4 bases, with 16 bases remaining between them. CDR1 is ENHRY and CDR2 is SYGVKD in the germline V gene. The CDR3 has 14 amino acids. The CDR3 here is CAITSLGVSYGYTF. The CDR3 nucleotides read TGTGCCATCACCAGTTTAGGAGTATCCTATGGCTACACCTTC.

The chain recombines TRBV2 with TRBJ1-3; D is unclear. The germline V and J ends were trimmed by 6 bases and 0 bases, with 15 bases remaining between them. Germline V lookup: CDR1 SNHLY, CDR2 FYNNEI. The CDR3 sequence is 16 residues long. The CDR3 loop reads CASSAKPLLSGNTIYF. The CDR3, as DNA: TGTGCCAGCAGCGCTAAACCACTTCTCTCTGGAAACACCATATATTTT.

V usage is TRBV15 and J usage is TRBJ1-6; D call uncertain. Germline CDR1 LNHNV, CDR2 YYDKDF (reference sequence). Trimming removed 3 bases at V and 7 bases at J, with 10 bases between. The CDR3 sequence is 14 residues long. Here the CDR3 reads CATSSRTANSPLHF. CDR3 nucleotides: TGTGCCACCAGCAGTCGGACTGCGAATTCACCCCTCCACTTT.

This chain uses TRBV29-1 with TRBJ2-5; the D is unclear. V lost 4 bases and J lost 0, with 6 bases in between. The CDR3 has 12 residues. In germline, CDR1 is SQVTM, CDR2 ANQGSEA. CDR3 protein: CSVVLNQETQYF. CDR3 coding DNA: TGCAGCGTTGTACTCAACCAAGAGACCCAGTACTTC.

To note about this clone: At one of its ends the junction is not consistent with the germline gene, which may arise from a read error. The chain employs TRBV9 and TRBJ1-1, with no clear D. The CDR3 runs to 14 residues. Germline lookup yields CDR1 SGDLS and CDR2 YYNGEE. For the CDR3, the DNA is TGTGCCAGCACCGTAGACGCGGGTAACACTGAAGCTTTCTTT. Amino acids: CASTVDAGNTEAFF.

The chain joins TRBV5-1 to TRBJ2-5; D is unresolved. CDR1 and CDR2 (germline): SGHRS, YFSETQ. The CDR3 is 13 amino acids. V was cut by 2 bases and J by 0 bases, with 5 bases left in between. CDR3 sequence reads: CASSLQNQETQYF. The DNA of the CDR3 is TGCGCCAGCAGCTTACAAAACCAAGAGACCCAGTACTTC.

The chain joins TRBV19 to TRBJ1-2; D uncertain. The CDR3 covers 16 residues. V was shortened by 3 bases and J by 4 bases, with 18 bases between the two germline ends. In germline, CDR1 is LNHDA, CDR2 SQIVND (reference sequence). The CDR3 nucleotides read TGTGCCAGTAGTATGCCCGCCGGGAGTAGTACCTATGGCTACACCTTC. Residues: CASSMPAGSSTYGYTF.

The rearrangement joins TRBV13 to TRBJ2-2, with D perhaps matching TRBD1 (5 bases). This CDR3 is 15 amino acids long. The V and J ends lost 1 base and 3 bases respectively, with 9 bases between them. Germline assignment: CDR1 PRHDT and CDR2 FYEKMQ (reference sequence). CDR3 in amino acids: CASSLEGADTGELFF. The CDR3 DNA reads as TGTGCCAGCAGCTTAGAAGGGGCCGACACCGGGGAGCTGTTTTTT.

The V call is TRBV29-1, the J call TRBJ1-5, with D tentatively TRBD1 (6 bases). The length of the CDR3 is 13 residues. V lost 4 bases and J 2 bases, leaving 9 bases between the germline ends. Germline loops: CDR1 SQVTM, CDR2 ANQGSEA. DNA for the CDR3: TGCAGCGTTGCGACAGGACGCAATCAGCCCCAGCATTTT. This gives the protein CSVATGRNQPQHF.

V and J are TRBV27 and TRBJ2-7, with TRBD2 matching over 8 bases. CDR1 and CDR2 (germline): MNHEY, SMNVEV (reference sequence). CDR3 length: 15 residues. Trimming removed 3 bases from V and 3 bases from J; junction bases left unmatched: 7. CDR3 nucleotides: TGTGCCAGCAGTTTGGCGGGGGGACTATTCTACGAGCAGTACTTC. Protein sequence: CASSLAGGLFYEQYF.

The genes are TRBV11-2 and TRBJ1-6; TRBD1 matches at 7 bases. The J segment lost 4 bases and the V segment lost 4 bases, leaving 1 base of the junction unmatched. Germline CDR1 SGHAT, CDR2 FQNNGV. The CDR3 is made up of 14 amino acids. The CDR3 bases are TGTGCCAGCAGCTCGACAGGGTATAATTCACCCCTCCACTTT. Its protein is CASSSTGYNSPLHF.

The CDR3, as DNA: TGTGCCAGCAGCTTATCAGGGGAAAAACTGTTTTTT. This codes for CASSLSGEKLFF. V gene TRBV7-9 combines with J gene TRBJ1-4; TRBD1 is a possible D gene (5 bases). Germline CDR1 SEHNR, CDR2 FQNEAQ (reference sequence). This CDR3 spans 12 amino acids. V was pared by 2 bases and J by 8 bases, with 6 bases between. Full variable domain (missing parts from reference TRBV7-9 and TRBJ1-4): DTGVSQNPRHKITKRGQNVTFRCDPISEHNRLYWYRQTLGQGPEFLTYFQNEAQLEKSRLLSDRFSAERPKGSFSTLEIQRTEQGDSAMYLCASSLSGEKLFFGSGTQLSVL.

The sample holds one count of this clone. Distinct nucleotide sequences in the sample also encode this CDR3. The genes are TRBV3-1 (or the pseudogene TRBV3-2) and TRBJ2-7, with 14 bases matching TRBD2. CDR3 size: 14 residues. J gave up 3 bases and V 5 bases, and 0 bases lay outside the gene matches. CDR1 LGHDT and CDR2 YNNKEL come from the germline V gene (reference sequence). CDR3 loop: CASSGTSGSYEQYF. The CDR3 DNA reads TGTGCCAGCAGCGGGACTAGCGGGAGCTACGAGCAGTACTTC.

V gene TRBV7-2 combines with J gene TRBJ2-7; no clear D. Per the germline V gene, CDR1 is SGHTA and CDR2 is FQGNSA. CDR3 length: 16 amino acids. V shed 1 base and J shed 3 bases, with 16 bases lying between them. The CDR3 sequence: CASSLEIVNTGYEQYF. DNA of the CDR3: TGTGCCAGCAGCTTAGAAATAGTAAATACGGGCTACGAGCAGTACTTC.

CDR3 DNA: TGTGCCAGCAGCCAAGGACTAGCGGAGACCCAGTACTTC. This gives the protein CASSQGLAETQYF. The rearrangement links TRBV7-2 to TRBJ2-5, with 9 bases matching TRBD2. The CDR3 runs to 13 residues. The V gene end was trimmed by 5 bases and the J gene end by 5 bases; junction bases not matched to a gene: 3. Germline V lookup: CDR1 SGHTA, CDR2 FQGNSA.

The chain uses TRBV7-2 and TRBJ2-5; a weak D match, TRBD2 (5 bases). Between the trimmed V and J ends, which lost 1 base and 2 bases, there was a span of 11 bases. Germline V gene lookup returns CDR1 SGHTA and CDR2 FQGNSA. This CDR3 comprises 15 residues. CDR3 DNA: TGTGCCAGCAGCTTAGTGGTCGGGGTTCAAGAGACCCAGTACTTC. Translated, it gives CASSLVVGVQETQYF.

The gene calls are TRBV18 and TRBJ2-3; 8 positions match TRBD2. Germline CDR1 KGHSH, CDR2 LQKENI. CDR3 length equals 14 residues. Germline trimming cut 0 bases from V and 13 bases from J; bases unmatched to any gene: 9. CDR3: CASSPPSGTPTKYF. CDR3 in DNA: TGTGCCAGCTCACCACCTAGCGGGACCCCCACGAAGTATTTT.

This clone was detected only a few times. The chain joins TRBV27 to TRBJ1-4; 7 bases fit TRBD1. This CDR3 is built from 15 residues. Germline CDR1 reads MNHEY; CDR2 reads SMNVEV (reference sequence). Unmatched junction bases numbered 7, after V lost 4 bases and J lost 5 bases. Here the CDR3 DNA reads TGTGCCAGCAGTTCCTACTTGACAGGGAATGAAAAACTGTTTTTT. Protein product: CASSSYLTGNEKLFF.

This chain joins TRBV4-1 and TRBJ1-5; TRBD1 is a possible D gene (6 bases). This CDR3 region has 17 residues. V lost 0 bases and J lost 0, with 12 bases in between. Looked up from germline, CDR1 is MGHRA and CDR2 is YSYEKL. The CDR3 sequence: CASSQEWTDYSNQPQHF. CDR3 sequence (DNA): TGCGCCAGCAGCCAAGAATGGACAGATTATAGCAATCAGCCCCAGCATTTT.

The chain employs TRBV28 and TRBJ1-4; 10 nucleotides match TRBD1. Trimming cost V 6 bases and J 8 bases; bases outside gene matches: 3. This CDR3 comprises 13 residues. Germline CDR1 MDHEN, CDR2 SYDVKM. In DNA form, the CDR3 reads TGTGCCAGCAGGGGGACAGGGGAGGAAAAACTGTTTTTT. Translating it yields CASRGTGEEKLFF.

This CDR3 reads CASSLGSSNYGYTF. DNA for the CDR3: TGTGCCAGCAGCTTGGGCAGTTCCAACTATGGCTACACCTTC. The chain recombines TRBV5-4 with TRBJ1-2; D remains unclear. Trimming pared 0 bases from V and 2 bases from J, leaving 8 bases between. This CDR3 contains 14 residues. Germline V gene lookup returns CDR1 SGHNT and CDR2 YYREEE (reference sequence). Full variable domain (rest looked up from reference TRBV5-4 and TRBJ1-2): ETGVTQSPTHLIKTRGQQVTLRCSSQSGHNTVSWYQQALGQGPQFIFQYYREEENGRGNFPPRFSGLQFPNYSSELNVNALELDDSALYLCASSLGSSNYGYTFGSGTRLTVV.

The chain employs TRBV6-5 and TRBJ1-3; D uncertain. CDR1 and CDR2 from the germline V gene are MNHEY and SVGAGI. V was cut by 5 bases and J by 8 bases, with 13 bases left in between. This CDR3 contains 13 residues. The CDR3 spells CASSTPPGDTIYF. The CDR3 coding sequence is TGTGCCAGCAGTACCCCCCCCGGTGACACCATATATTTT.

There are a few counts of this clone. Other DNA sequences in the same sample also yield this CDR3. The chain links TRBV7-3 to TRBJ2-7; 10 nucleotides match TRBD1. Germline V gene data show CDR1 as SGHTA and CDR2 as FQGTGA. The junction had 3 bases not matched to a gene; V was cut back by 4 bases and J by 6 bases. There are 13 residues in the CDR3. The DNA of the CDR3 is TGTGCCAGCAGCTCGACAGGGGGCGGCGAGCAGTACTTC. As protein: CASSSTGGGEQYF.

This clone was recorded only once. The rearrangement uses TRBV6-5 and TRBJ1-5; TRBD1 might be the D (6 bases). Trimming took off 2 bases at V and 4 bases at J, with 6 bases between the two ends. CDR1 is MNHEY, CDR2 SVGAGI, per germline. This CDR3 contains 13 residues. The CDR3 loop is CASSYRGNQPQHF. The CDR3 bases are TGTGCCAGCAGTTACAGGGGGAATCAGCCCCAGCATTTT.

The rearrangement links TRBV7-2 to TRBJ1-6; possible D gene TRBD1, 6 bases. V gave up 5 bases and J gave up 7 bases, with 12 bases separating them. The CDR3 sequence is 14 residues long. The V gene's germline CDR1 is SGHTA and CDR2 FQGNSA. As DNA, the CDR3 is TGTGCCAGCAGCCCCGCAGGGGTGAATTCACCCCTCCACTTT. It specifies CASSPAGVNSPLHF.

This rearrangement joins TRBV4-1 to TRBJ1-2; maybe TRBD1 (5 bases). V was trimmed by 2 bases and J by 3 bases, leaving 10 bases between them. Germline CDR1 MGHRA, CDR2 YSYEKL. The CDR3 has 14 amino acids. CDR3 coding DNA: TGCGCCAGCAGCCAACATACAGGATACTATGGCTACACCTTC. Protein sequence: CASSQHTGYYGYTF.